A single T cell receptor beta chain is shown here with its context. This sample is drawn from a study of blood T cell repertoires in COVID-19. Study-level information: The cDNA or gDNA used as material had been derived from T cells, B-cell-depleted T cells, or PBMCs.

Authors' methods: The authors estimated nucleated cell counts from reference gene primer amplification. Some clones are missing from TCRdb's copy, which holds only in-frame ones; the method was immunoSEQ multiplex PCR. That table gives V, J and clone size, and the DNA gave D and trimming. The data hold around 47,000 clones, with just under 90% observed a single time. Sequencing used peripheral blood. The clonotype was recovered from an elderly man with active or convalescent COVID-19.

CDR3 DNA: TGTGCCAGTAGTCCCCAGACAGGGTCCACTGAAGCTTTCTTT. It encodes CASSPQTGSTEAFF. The gene calls are TRBV19 and TRBJ1-1; 7 bases agree with TRBD1. Germline CDR1 and CDR2: LNHDA and SQIVND (reference sequence). V gave up 5 bases and J gave up 4 bases; unmatched junction bases: 7. The CDR3 sequence is 14 residues long.